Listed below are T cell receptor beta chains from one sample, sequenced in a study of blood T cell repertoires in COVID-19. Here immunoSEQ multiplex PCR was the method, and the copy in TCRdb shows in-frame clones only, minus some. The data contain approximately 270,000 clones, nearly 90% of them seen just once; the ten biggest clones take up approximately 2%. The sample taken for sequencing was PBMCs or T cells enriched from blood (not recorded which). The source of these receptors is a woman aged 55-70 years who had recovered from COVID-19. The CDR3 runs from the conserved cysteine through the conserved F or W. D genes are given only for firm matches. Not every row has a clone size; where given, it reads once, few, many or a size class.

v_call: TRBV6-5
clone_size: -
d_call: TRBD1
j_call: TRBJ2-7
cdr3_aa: CASSLSGQGSNEQYF
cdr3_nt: TGTGCCAGCAGCCTTTCGGGACAGGGGAGCAACGAGCAGTACTTC

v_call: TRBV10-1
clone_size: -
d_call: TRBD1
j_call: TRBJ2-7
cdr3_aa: CATKSSGTDYEQYF
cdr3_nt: TGCGCCACCAAATCCTCCGGGACAGACTACGAGCAGTACTTC

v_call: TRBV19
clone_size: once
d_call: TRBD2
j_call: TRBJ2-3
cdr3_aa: CASSQGTSGGADTQYF
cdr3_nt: TGTGCCAGTAGCCAAGGGACTAGCGGGGGGGCCGATACGCAGTATTTT

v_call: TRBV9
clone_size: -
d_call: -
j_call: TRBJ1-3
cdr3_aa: CASSGERGNTIYF
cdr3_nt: TGTGCCAGCAGCGGAGAGCGTGGAAACACCATATATTTT

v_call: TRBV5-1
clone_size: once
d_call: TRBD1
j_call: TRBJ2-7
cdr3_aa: CASSRDSVSSYEQYF
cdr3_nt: TGCGCCAGCAGTAGGGACAGCGTCAGCTCCTACGAGCAGTACTTC

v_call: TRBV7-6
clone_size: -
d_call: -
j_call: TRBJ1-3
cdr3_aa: CASSLVAGVGNTIYF
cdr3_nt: TGTGCCAGCAGCTTAGTCGCCGGGGTTGGAAACACCATATATTTT

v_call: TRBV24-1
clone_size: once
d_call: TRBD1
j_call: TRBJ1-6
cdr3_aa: CAILDTGTVTPPLHF
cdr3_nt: TGTGCCATCCTCGACACCGGGACAGTGACGCCACCCCTCCACTTT

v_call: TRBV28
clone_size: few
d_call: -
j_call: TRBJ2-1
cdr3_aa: CASLSAASYNEQFF
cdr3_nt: TGTGCCAGCTTATCAGCGGCCTCCTACAATGAGCAGTTCTTC

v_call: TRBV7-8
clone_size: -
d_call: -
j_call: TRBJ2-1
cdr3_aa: CASSLATSVDPNEQFF
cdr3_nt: TGTGCCAGCAGCTTAGCTACAAGCGTGGATCCAAATGAGCAGTTCTTC

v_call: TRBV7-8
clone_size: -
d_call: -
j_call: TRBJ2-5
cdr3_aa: CASSLSIGQETQYF
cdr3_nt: TGTGCCAGCAGCTTATCCATCGGGCAAGAGACCCAGTACTTC

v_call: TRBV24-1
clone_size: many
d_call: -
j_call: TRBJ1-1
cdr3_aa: CATSGGGAGEAFF
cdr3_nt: TGTGCCACCAGTGGTGGGGGGGCAGGTGAAGCTTTCTTT

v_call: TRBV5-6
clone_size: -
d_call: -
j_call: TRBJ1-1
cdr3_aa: CASSPYYGETEAFF
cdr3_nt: TGTGCCAGCAGCCCCTATTACGGTGAGACTGAAGCTTTCTTT

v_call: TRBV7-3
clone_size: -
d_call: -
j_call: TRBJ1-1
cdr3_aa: CASSLYGNTEAFF
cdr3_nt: TGTGCCAGCAGCTTATACGGGAACACTGAAGCTTTCTTT

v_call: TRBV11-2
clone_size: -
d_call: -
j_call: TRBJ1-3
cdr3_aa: CASSSPGNTIYF
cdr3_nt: TGTGCCAGCAGCTCCCCGGGAAACACCATATATTTT

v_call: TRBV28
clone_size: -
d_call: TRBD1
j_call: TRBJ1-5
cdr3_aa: CASSSGQGPAVWQPQHF
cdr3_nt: TGTGCCAGCAGTTCGGGACAGGGGCCCGCGGTATGGCAGCCCCAGCATTTT

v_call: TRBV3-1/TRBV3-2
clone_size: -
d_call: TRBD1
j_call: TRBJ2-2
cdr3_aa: CASSQEVGTGYTGELFF
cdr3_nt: TGTGCCAGCAGCCAAGAAGTAGGGACAGGGTATACCGGGGAGCTGTTTTTT

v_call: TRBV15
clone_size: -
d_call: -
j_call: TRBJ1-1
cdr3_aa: CATSTYTEAFF
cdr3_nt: TGTGCCACCAGCACTTACACTGAAGCTTTCTTT

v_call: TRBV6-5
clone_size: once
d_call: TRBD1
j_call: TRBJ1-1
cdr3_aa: CASSYSGQGVNTEAFF
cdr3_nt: TGTGCCAGCAGTTACTCGGGACAGGGGGTGAACACTGAAGCTTTCTTT

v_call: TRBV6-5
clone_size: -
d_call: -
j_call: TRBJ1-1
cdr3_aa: CASMRGTEAFF
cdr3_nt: TGTGCCAGCATGCGGGGAACTGAAGCTTTCTTT

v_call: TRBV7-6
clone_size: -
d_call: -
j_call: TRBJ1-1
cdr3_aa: CASSSQTRMNTEAFF
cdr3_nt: TGTGCCAGCAGCTCTCAGACACGCATGAACACTGAAGCTTTCTTT

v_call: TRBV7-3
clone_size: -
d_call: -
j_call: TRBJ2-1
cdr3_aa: CASSPRPSGLSNEQFF
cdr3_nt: TGTGCCAGCAGCCCCAGACCCTCGGGACTTTCCAATGAGCAGTTCTTC

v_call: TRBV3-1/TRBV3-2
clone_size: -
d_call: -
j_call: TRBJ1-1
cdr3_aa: CASSQEGAGLGAFF
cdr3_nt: TGTGCCAGCAGCCAAGAGGGTGCAGGGTTAGGAGCTTTCTTT

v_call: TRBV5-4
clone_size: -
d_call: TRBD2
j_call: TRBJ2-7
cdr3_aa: CASTPGLAGSYEQYF
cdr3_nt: TGTGCCAGCACTCCGGGACTAGCGGGCTCCTACGAGCAGTACTTC

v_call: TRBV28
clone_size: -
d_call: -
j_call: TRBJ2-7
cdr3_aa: CASSLSLGQSYEQYF
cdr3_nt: TGTGCCAGCAGTTTATCACTAGGACAGTCCTACGAGCAGTACTTC

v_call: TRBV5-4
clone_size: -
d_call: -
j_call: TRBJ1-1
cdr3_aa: CASSLVQSTGTEAFF
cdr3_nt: TGTGCCAGCAGCTTGGTCCAGTCGACGGGCACTGAAGCTTTCTTT

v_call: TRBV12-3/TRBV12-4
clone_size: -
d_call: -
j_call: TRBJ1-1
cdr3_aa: CASSDGYTEAFF
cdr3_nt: TGTGCCAGCAGTGACGGGTACACTGAAGCTTTCTTT

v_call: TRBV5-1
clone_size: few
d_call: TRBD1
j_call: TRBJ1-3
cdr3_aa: CASSPTGGSGNTIYF
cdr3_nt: TGCGCCAGCAGCCCCACAGGGGGCTCTGGAAACACCATATATTTT

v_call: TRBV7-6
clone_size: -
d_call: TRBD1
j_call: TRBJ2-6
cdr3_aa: CASSQTGTGANVLTF
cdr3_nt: TGTGCCAGCAGCCAGACAGGGACTGGGGCCAACGTCCTGACTTTC

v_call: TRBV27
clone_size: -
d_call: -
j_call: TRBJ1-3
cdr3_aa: CASSLGGAGNTIYF
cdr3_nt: TGTGCCAGCAGTTTAGGGGGCGCCGGAAACACCATATATTTT

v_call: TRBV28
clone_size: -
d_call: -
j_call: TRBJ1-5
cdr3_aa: CASRSGQRNQPQHF
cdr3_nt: TGTGCCAGCAGAAGCGGACAGCGAAATCAGCCCCAGCATTTT

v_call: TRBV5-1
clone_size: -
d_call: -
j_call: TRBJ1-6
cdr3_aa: CASSLTDSNSPLHF
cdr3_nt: TGCGCCAGCAGCTTGACGGACAGTAATTCACCCCTCCACTTT

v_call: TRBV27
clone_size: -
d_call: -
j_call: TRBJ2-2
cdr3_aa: CASRKSLLGGGEELFF
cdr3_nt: TGTGCCAGCAGAAAGTCCCTCTTGGGAGGGGGAGAGGAGCTGTTTTTT

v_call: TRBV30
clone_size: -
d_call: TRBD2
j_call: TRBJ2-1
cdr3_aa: CAWSRSGRAGEQFF
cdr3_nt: TGTGCCTGGAGCCGGAGCGGGAGGGCGGGTGAGCAGTTCTTC

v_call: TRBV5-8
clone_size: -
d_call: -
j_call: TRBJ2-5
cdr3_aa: CASGPGLRRQETQYF
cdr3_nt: TGTGCCAGCGGACCAGGGTTGAGGCGGCAAGAGACCCAGTACTTC

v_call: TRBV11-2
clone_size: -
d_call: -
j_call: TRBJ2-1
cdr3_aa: CASSFVRYNEQFF
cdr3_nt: TGTGCCAGCAGCTTTGTCAGGTACAATGAGCAGTTCTTC

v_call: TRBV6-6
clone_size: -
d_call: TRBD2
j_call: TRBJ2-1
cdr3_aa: CASSYGLVGNEQFF
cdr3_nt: TGTGCCAGCAGTTACGGACTAGTAGGGAATGAGCAGTTCTTC

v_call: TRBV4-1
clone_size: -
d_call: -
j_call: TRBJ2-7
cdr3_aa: CASSPQRTAASYEQYF
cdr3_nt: TGCGCCAGCAGCCCCCAAAGGACAGCAGCCTCCTACGAGCAGTACTTC

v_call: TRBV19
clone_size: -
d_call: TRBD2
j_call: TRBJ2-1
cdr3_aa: CASTPDWVAGGIEQFF
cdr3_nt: TGTGCCAGTACCCCCGACTGGGTAGCGGGAGGGATTGAGCAGTTCTTC

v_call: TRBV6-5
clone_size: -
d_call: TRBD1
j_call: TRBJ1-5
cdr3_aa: CASSTGVQGNQPQHF
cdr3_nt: TGTGCCAGCAGTACAGGGGTTCAGGGCAATCAGCCCCAGCATTTT

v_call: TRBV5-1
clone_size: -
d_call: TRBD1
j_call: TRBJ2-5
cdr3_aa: CASSGTGDAETQYF
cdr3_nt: TGCGCCAGCAGCGGGACAGGGGATGCGGAGACCCAGTACTTC

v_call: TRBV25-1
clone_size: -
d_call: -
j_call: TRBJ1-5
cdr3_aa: CARVTLDEIEPQHF
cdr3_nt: TGTGCCAGGGTTACTCTTGATGAGATCGAGCCCCAGCATTTT

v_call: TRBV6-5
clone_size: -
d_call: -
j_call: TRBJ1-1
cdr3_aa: CASTPGTVTEAFF
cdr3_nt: TGTGCCAGCACCCCAGGGACTGTGACTGAAGCTTTCTTT

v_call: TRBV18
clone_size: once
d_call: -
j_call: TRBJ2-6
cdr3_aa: CASSPDRGGDFVLTF
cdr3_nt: TGTGCCAGCTCACCTGACCGAGGGGGGGATTTTGTCCTGACTTTC

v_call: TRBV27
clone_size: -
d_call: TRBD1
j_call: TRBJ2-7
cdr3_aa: CASRETGFYEQYF
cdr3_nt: TGTGCCAGCAGGGAGACAGGGTTCTACGAGCAGTACTTC

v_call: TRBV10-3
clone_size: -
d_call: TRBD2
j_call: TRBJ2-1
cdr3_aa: CAISGTSGAYNEQFF
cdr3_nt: TGTGCCATCAGTGGAACTAGCGGGGCATACAATGAGCAGTTCTTC

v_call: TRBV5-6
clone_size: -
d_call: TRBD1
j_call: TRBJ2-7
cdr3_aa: CASSLPRGPTAEQYF
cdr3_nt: TGTGCCAGCAGCTTACCCAGGGGGCCTACAGCCGAGCAGTACTTC

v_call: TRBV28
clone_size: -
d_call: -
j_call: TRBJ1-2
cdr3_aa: CASRRGDYGYTF
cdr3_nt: TGTGCCAGCCGGCGGGGGGACTATGGCTACACCTTC

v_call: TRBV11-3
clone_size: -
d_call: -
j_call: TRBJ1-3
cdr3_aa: CASSLAPPTVSGNTIYF
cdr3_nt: TGTGCCAGCAGCTTAGCCCCCCCGACAGTCTCTGGAAACACCATATATTTT